This is a list of T cell receptor beta chains from one sample in a study of blood T cell repertoires in COVID-19. Only in-frame clones appear in the TCRdb table, and some are missing; sequencing was by immunoSEQ multiplex PCR. The sample lists some 450,000 clones; about 87% were seen once. The sample taken for sequencing was peripheral blood. These receptors were obtained from a woman aged 45-60 years with COVID-19, enrolled during active disease. Both conserved end residues are trimmed from each CDR3. D genes are given only for firm matches.

V	J	D	CDR3
TRBV7-3	TRBJ1-6	-	ASSLNKNSPLH
TRBV28	TRBJ1-2	TRBD1	ASSLHSQGGARGYT
TRBV9	TRBJ2-3	-	ASSTQGLTDTQY
TRBV2	TRBJ1-6	-	ASSPRVVNSPLH
TRBV7-9	TRBJ1-4	-	ASSFLRGGSNEKLF
TRBV6-5	TRBJ2-2	-	ASRGGEANTGELF
TRBV6-5	TRBJ1-4	-	ASRVSGANEKLF
TRBV2	TRBJ1-2	-	ASRGVNYGYT
TRBV4-2	TRBJ2-1	-	ASSQGLARTYNEQF
TRBV24-1	TRBJ1-1	-	ATSDTTGNTEAF
TRBV5-4	TRBJ2-6	-	ASNLIGGSGSGANVLT
TRBV6-4	TRBJ1-4	TRBD1	ASIEGTGGNATNEKLF
TRBV6-6	TRBJ1-2	-	ASSPGVDYGYT
TRBV5-4	TRBJ2-7	TRBD1	ASSLDQGAQY
TRBV10-3	TRBJ1-2	-	AIRGSGFGYT
TRBV5-1	TRBJ2-2	-	ASSNGVTGELF
TRBV6-5	TRBJ1-3	-	AGAGSWSGNTIY
TRBV9	TRBJ1-4	-	ASSQGAVWDEKLF
TRBV28	TRBJ1-5	-	ASIMQGVRGNQPQH
TRBV5-6	TRBJ1-6	-	ASSLGYAQRNSPLH
TRBV5-5	TRBJ1-2	TRBD1	ASSLTGATIYGYT
TRBV19	TRBJ2-3	TRBD2	ASTSGGGPSTDTQY
TRBV27	TRBJ2-3	TRBD1	ASSFPPGTGGTDTQY
TRBV30	TRBJ1-2	TRBD1	AWSPQGGYT